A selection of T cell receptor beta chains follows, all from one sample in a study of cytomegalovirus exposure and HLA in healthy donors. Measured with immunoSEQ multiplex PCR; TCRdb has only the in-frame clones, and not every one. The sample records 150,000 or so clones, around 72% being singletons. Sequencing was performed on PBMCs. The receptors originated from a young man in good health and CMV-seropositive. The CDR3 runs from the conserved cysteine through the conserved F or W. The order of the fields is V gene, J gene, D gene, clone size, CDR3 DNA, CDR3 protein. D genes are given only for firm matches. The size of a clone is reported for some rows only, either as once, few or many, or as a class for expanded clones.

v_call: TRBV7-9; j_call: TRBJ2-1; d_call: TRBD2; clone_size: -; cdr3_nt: TGTGCCAGCAGCTCCGGGACTAGCGAGTACAATGAGCAGTTCTTC; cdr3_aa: CASSSGTSEYNEQFF
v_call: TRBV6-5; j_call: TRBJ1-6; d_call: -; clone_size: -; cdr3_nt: TGTGCCAGCACTGAGGGGAGGGCCTATAATTCACCCCTCCACTTT; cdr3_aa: CASTEGRAYNSPLHF
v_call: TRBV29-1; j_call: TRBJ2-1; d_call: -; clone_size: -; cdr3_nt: TGCAGCGTTGTGGCTCTAGCTGTCGGCAATGAGCAGTTCTTC; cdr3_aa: CSVVALAVGNEQFF
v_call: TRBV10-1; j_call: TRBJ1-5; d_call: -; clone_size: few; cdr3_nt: TGCGCCAGCAGTGAGTCGCAGGTCGGCCAGCCCCAGCATTTT; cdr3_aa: CASSESQVGQPQHF
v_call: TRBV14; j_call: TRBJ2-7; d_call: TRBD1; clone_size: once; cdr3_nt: TGTGCCAGCAGCCCCCTCGGACAGGGGGCCTACGAGCAGTACTTC; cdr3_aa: CASSPLGQGAYEQYF
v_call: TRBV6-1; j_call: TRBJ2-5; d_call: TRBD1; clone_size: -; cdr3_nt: TGTGCCAGCAACGGACAGGGGGATCAGTCAGAGACCCAGTACTTC; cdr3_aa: CASNGQGDQSETQYF
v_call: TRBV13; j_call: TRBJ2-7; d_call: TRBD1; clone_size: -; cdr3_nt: TGTGCCAGCAGCATCCGGACAGGCAACGAGCAGTACTTC; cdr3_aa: CASSIRTGNEQYF
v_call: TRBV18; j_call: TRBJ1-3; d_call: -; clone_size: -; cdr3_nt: TGTGCCAGCTCGACTCCTGGAAACACCATATATTTT; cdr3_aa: CASSTPGNTIYF
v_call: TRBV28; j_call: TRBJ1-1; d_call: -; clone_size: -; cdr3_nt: TGTGCCAGCACCCGGGGATACACTGAAGCTTTCTTT; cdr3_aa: CASTRGYTEAFF
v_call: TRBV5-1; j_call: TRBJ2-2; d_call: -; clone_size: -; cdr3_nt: TGCGCCAGCAGCTTGTCGGGTGACACCGGGGAGCTGTTTTTT; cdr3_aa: CASSLSGDTGELFF
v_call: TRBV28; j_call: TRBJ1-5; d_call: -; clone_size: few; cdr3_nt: TGTGCCAGCAGCAAAAATCAGCCCCAGCATTTT; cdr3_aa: CASSKNQPQHF
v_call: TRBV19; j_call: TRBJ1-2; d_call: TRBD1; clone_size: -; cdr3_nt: TGTGCCAGTAGTGTCCACAGGGGGAGGACTAACTATGGCTACACCTTC; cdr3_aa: CASSVHRGRTNYGYTF
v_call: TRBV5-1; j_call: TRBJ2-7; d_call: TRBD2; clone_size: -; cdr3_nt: TGCGCCAGCAGCTTGGGCCTAGCGGGGGCTGGGTACGAGCAGTACTTC; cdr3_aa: CASSLGLAGAGYEQYF
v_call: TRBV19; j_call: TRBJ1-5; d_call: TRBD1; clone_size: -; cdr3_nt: TGTGCCACCTTGGATGGGTGGCAGGGGGAAAGCAATCAGCCCCAGCATTTT; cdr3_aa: CATLDGWQGESNQPQHF
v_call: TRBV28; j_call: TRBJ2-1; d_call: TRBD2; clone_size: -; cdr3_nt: TGTGCCAGCAAGGGACTAGCGGGTCACAATGAGCAGTTCTTC; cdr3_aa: CASKGLAGHNEQFF
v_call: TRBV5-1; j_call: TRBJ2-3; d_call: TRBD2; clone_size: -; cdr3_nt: TGCGCCAGCAGCTTGACTAGCGGGTCTAGCACAGATACGCAGTATTTT; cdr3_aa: CASSLTSGSSTDTQYF
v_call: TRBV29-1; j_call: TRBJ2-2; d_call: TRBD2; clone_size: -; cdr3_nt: TGCAGCGTTGTAGTAGCGGGGGCCTCCACCGGGGAGCTGTTTTTT; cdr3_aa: CSVVVAGASTGELFF
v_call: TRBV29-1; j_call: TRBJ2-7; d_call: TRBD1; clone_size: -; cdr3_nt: TGCAGCGTTGAGGGTGGACAGGGGGCAAGATACGAGCAGTACTTC; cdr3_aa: CSVEGGQGARYEQYF
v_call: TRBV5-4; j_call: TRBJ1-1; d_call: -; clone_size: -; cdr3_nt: TGTGCCAGCAGCTTCAATACACTGAACACTGAAGCTTTCTTT; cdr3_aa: CASSFNTLNTEAFF
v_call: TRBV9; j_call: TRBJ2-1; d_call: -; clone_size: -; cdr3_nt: TGTGCCAGCACAAAGTGGGACATCTCCTACAATGAGCAGTTCTTC; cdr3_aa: CASTKWDISYNEQFF
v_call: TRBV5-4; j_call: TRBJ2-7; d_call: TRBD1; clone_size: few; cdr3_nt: TGTGCCAGCAGCTCCCCCGGGACAGGCACCTACGAGCAGTACTTC; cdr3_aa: CASSSPGTGTYEQYF
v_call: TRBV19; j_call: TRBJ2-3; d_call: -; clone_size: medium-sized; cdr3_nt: TGTGCCAGCAGCTCCATAGACAGTCACACAGATACGCAGTATTTT; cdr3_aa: CASSSIDSHTDTQYF
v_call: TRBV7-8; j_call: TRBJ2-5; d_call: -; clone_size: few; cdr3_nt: TGTGCCAGCAGCACCCGGACAGCCCAAGAGACCCAGTACTTC; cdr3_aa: CASSTRTAQETQYF
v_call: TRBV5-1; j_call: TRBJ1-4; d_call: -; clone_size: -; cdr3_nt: TGCGCCAGCAGCTTGCAAGGGGCTGGCGAAAAACTGTTTTTT; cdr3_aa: CASSLQGAGEKLFF
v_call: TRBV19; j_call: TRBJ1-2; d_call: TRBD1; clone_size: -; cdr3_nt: TGTGCCAGTAGTACCCTTGGGACAGGGCAGACCTATGGCTACACCTTC; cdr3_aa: CASSTLGTGQTYGYTF
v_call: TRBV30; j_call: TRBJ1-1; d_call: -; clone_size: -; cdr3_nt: TGTGCCTGGGGCCAGAGGTCTGAAGCTTTCTTT; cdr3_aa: CAWGQRSEAFF
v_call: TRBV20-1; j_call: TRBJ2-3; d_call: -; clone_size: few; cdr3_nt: TGCAGTCCCTTCCGGGCAGATACGCAGTATTTT; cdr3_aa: CSPFRADTQYF
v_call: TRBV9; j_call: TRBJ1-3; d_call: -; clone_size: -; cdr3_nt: TGTGCCAGCAGCGCTCACAGGTCAGGCTCTGGAAACACCATATATTTT; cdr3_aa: CASSAHRSGSGNTIYF
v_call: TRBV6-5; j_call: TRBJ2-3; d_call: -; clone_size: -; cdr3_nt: TGTGCCAGCTGTCCGAGTAGAGCAGATACGCAGTATTTT; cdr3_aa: CASCPSRADTQYF
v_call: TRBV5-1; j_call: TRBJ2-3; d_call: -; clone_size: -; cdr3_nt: TGCGCCAGCCGCTGGGGGGGGCCGGAAGATACGCAGTATTTT; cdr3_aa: CASRWGGPEDTQYF
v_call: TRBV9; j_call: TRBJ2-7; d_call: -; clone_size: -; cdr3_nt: TGTGCCAGCAGCGTCATGGACACCGAGCAGTACTTC; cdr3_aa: CASSVMDTEQYF
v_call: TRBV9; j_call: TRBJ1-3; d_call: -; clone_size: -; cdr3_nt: TGTGCCAGCAGCGGACAGACCTCTGGAAACACCATATATTTT; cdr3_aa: CASSGQTSGNTIYF
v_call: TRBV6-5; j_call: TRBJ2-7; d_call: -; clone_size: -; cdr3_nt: TGTGCCAGCAGTTACTCCGGGGGGCGATCCTACGAGCAGTACTTC; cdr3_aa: CASSYSGGRSYEQYF
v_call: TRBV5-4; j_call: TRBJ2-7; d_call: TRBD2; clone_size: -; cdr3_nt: TGTGCCAGCAGCTTGAGACTAGCGGGAGAGCACGAGCAGTACTTC; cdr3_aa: CASSLRLAGEHEQYF
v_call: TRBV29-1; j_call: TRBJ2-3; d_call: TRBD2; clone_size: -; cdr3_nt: TGCAGCACGTCCTTTTTGGCGGGAGTTGCAGATACGCAGTATTTT; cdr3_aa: CSTSFLAGVADTQYF
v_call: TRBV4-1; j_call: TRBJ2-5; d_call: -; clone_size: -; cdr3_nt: TGCGCCAGCAGCCAAGATGAGGCCAAAGAGACCCAGTACTTC; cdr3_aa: CASSQDEAKETQYF
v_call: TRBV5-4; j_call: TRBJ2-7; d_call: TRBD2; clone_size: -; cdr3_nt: TGTGCCAGCAGCCCCCGGTTAGCGGGGGGATACGAGCAGTACTTC; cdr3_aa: CASSPRLAGGYEQYF
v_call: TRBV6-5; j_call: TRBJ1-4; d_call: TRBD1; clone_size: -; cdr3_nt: TGTGCCAGCAGGGACGGGACAGGGGGGATCAAACTGTTTTTT; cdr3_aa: CASRDGTGGIKLFF
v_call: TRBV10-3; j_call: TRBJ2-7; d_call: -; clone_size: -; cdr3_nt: TGTGCCATCAGTGAGTTTATTCCCTCCTACGAGCAGTACTTC; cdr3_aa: CAISEFIPSYEQYF
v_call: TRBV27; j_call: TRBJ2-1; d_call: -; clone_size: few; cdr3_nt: TGTGCCAGCAGTTTAAACGCGGGCTCCTACAATGAGCAGTTCTTC; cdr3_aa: CASSLNAGSYNEQFF
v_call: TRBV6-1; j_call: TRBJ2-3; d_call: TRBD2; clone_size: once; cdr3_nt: TGTGCCAGCAGTACGGGACTAGCGGCCGGAGGAACGCAGTATTTT; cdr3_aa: CASSTGLAAGGTQYF
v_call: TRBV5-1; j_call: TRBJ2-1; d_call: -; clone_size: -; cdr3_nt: TGCGCCAGCAGCTTGTATCGACAGGTGGACCCGGGGGGGCAGTTCTTC; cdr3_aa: CASSLYRQVDPGGQFF
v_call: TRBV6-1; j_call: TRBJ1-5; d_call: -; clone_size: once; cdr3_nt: TGTGCCAGCAGTCAATGGGGAGACCAGCCCCAGCATTTT; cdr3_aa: CASSQWGDQPQHF
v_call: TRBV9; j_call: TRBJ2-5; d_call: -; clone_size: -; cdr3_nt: TGTGCCAGCAGCGTAGTATCTAGAGGGCAAGAGACCCAGTACTTC; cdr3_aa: CASSVVSRGQETQYF
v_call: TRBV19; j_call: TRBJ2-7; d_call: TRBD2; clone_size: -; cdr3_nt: TGTGCCAGTACCTCGTCCCGGGACTATCCCCGGCAGTACTTC; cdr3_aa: CASTSSRDYPRQYF
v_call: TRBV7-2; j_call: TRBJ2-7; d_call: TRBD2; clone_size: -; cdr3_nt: TGTGCCAGCAGCTTACATAGCGGGGGGAACGAGCAGTACTTC; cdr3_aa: CASSLHSGGNEQYF
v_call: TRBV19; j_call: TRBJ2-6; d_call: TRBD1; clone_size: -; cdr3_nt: TGTGCCAGTAGCTTACAGGGGGCGACTGGGGCCAACGTCCTGACTTTC; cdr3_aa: CASSLQGATGANVLTF
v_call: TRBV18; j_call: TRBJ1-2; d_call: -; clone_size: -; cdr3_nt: TGTGCCAGCTCACCAATGGGGGCGGACTATGGCTACACCTTC; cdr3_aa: CASSPMGADYGYTF
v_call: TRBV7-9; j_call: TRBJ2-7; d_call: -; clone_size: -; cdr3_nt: TGTGCCAGCAGCCCCACTAGCGAGCAGTACTTC; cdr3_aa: CASSPTSEQYF
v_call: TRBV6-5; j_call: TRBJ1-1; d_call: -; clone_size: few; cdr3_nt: TGTGCCAGCAGCATGGGCTTCTACCCGAACACTGAAGCTTTCTTT; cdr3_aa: CASSMGFYPNTEAFF
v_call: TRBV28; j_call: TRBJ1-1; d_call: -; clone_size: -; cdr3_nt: TGTGCCAGCAGTTTGCCGGCTGAAGCTTTCTTT; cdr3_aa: CASSLPAEAFF
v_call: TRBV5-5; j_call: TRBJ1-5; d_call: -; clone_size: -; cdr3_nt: TGTGCCAGCAGCTCTTCAGGGGCCCCAAACAATCAGCCCCAGCATTTT; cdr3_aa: CASSSSGAPNNQPQHF
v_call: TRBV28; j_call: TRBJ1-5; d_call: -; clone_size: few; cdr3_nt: TGTGCCAGCAGTTTCGTTAGCAATCAGCCCCAGCATTTT; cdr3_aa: CASSFVSNQPQHF
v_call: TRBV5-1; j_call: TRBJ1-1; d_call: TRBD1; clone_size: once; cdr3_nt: TGCGCCAGCGGATGGGGACAGGTGGACACTGAAGCTTTCTTT; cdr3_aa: CASGWGQVDTEAFF
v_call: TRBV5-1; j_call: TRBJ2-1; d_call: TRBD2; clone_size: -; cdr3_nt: TGCGCCAGCAGCTTGGGCGGGAGCAGAAATGAGCAGTTCTTC; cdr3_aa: CASSLGGSRNEQFF
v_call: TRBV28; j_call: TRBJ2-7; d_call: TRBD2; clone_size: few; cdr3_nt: TGTGCCAGCAGCCAACTAGCGGGAGGGTACGAGCAGTACTTC; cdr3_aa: CASSQLAGGYEQYF